This passage covers 14 T cell receptor beta chains from one sample sequenced in a study of CD8+CD57+ T cells in acquired aplastic anemia. By flow cytometry, patients selected for sequencing had shown an expansion of CD8+CD57+ cells. Genomic DNA constituted the template upon which TCR beta VDJ and CDR3 profiling was performed. TCRdb used MiXCR to reprocess the reads, holding one entry per CDR3 protein. Of 160,000 or so distinct CDR3 sequences listed, over 70% are singletons. Sequences were obtained from sorted CD4+, CD8+, or CD8+CD57+ T cells (not recorded which) from PBMCs. Receptors were obtained from a human donor with aplastic anemia.

V usage is TRBV4-1 and J usage is TRBJ1-2; the D gene is possibly TRBD1 (5 bases). Deletions cut 0 bases from V and 1 base from J, with 15 bases between. Germline CDR1 reads MGHRA; CDR2 reads YSYEKL. CDR3 length: 17 amino acids. CDR3 sequence: CASSQELSTERNYGYTF. In DNA, the CDR3 is TGCGCCAGCAGCCAAGAATTATCGACAGAGCGTAACTATGGCTACACCTTC.

Of note for this clonotype: A read error may produce the germline difference seen at one junction end. The chain combines TRBV6-4 with TRBJ2-1; TRBD1 matches at 10 bases. Per the germline V gene, CDR1 is MRHNA and CDR2 is SNTAGT. The length of the CDR3 is 15 residues. CDR3 nucleotides: TGTGCCAGCAGTGACGACAGGGGGCCTTACAATGATCAGTTCTTC. This encodes CASSDDRGPYNDQFF.

This sequence joins TRBV20-1 and TRBJ2-1; 12 nucleotides match TRBD2. Germline CDR1 is DFQATT and CDR2 is SNEGSKA (reference sequence). J gave up 6 bases and V 6 bases, and 9 bases lay outside the gene matches. The CDR3 sequence is 15 residues long. This CDR3 is CSARTSGIRPNEQFF. CDR3 DNA sequence: TGCAGTGCAAGGACTAGCGGGATCCGTCCCAATGAGCAGTTCTTC.

The sample holds a few counts of this clonotype. V gene TRBV7-9 combines with J gene TRBJ2-5; 8 positions match TRBD2. Germline trimming cut 5 bases from V and 4 bases from J; bases unmatched to any gene: 6. Germline V lookup: CDR1 SEHNR, CDR2 FQNEAQ (reference sequence). The CDR3 runs to 14 residues. The CDR3 sequence: CASSTREVRETQYF. The CDR3 DNA reads TGTGCCAGCAGCACGCGGGAGGTTCGAGAGACCCAGTACTTC.

This clonotype was observed once. This chain joins TRBV7-2 and TRBJ2-2; D is undetermined. V gave up 0 bases and J gave up 7 bases, with 6 bases separating them. CDR1 and CDR2 (germline): SGHTA, FQGNSA. This CDR3 spans 13 amino acids. CDR3 sequence: CASSLAWVGELFF. DNA of the CDR3: TGTGCCAGCAGCTTAGCTTGGGTCGGGGAGCTGTTTTTT.

On this clonotype itself: At one end, the junction sequence differs from germline, possibly due to a read error. V is TRBV6-6 and J is TRBJ2-7; TRBD2 might be the D (5 bases). The CDR3 spans 14 residues. From germline, CDR1 is MNHNY and CDR2 SVGAGI (reference sequence). DNA for the CDR3: TGTGCCGGCAGTCCCCCTGGGCGGGCGAGCGAGCAGTACTTC. Amino acid sequence: CAGSPPGRASEQYF.

This clonotype was counted a few times. CDR3 sequence (DNA): TGTGCCACCAGCAGAGACAGGGCACCGAACACTGAAGCTTTCTTT. Protein product: CATSRDRAPNTEAFF. This chain links TRBV15 with TRBJ1-1; the D gene is possibly TRBD1 (5 bases). Trimming shortened V by 0 bases and J by 1 base, and 9 bases separated the two germline ends. Germline V gene data show CDR1 as LNHNV and CDR2 as YYDKDF (reference sequence). CDR3 size: 15 residues.

The chain couples TRBV25-1 to TRBJ2-5, with D possibly being TRBD1 (6 bases). Trimming pared 5 bases from V and 5 bases from J, leaving 15 bases between. The CDR3 loop spans 14 amino acids. Per the germline V gene, CDR1 is MGHDK and CDR2 is SYGVNS. CDR3 DNA: TGTGCCAGCAGTCCCCACAGGGTGATGGAGACCCAGTACTTC. Protein sequence: CASSPHRVMETQYF. Full variable domain (remainder filled in from reference TRBV25-1 and TRBJ2-5): EADIYQTPRYLVIGTGKKITLECSQTMGHDKMYWYQQDPGMELHLIHYSYGVNSTEKGDLSSESTVSRIRTEHFPLTLESARPSHTSQYLCASSPHRVMETQYFGPGTRLLVL.

This clonotype was picked up a small number of times. This sequence joins TRBV20-1 and TRBJ2-7; TRBD1 is a possible D gene (5 bases). Germline CDR1 and CDR2: DFQATT and SNEGSKA (reference sequence). V dropped 4 bases and J dropped 6 bases, with 16 bases sitting between them. The CDR3 totals 13 residues. CDR3 bases: TGCAGTGCTACCGTTACGCAGGGTGGCGAGCAGTACTTC. This codes for CSATVTQGGEQYF.

The chain links TRBV19 to TRBJ1-1, with 8 bases aligning to TRBD1. V gave up 5 bases and J gave up 5 bases; unmatched junction bases: 7. This CDR3 is built from 14 residues. Germline V gene data show CDR1 as LNHDA and CDR2 as SQIVND (reference sequence). CDR3 in amino acids: CASSPGQVVTEAFF. Written as DNA, the CDR3 is TGTGCCAGTAGTCCGGGACAGGTAGTTACTGAAGCTTTCTTT.

This clonotype was seen many times. V usage is TRBV20-1 and J usage is TRBJ2-5, with a weak D call TRBD2 (5 bases). V shed 1 base and J shed 0 bases, with 12 bases lying between them. CDR1 is DFQATT and CDR2 is SNEGSKA in the germline V gene (reference sequence). The CDR3 is 15 residues long. The DNA for the CDR3 is TGCAGTGCTAGAGGGCCTTTTAGCGACCAAGAGACCCAGTACTTC. Protein: CSARGPFSDQETQYF.

The CDR3 DNA reads as TGTGCCAGCAGTGGGCAGATGGGAGCGACTGAAGCTTTCTTT. This encodes CASSGQMGATEAFF. The genes are TRBV2 and TRBJ1-1; D unresolved. The CDR3 runs to 14 residues. Germline CDR1 is SNHLY and CDR2 is FYNNEI. The V end lost 4 bases, the J end lost 5 bases, and 14 bases lay between the germline ends.

This clonotype was seen just once. The chain uses TRBV20-1 and TRBJ1-3; 7 bases align to TRBD1. With 4 bases clipped from V and 4 bases from J, the junction kept 7 bases outside the gene matches. This CDR3 is 14 amino acids long. Germline V gene lookup returns CDR1 DFQATT and CDR2 SNEGSKA (reference sequence). CDR3 region: CSAMKTGFGNTIYF. In DNA, the CDR3 is TGCAGTGCTATGAAGACAGGGTTCGGAAACACCATATATTTT.

The rearrangement links TRBV7-3 to TRBJ2-5; 8 bases match TRBD1. The germline CDR1 and CDR2 sequences are SGHTA and FQGTGA. The ends lost 5 bases at V and 3 bases at J; junction bases unmatched: 8. This CDR3 has 15 residues. CDR3 protein: CASSESGQGKETQYF. Here the CDR3 DNA reads TGTGCCAGCAGCGAAAGTGGACAGGGAAAAGAGACCCAGTACTTC. The full variable domain, rest sourced from reference TRBV7-3 and TRBJ2-5, is GAGVSQTPSNKVTEKGKYVELRCDPISGHTALYWYRQSLGQGPEFLIYFQGTGAADDSGLPNDRFFAVRPEGSVSTLKIQRTERGDSAVYLCASSESGQGKETQYFGPGTRLLVL.